Presented here are 14 T cell receptor beta chains from one specimen sequenced in a study of cytomegalovirus exposure and HLA in healthy donors. 13 Jbeta primers and 60 Vbeta primers were used for the PCR. Libraries were prepared by immunoSEQ multiplex PCR; TCRdb keeps only in-frame clonotypes and omits some of them. The sample contains over 110,000 clones, approximately 80% of which appear only once. Sample: PBMCs. These receptors all come from a woman aged 40 to 49 in good health and CMV-seropositive.

DNA of the CDR3: TGTGCCAGCAGTGCCAGACAGGGGGGAGGAAACACCATATATTTT. Its translation is CASSARQGGGNTIYF. The chain combines TRBV27 with TRBJ1-3; TRBD1 agrees at 9 bases. This CDR3 is built from 15 residues. With 5 bases clipped from V and 4 bases from J, the junction kept 6 bases outside the gene matches. The germline V gene has CDR1 MNHEY and CDR2 SMNVEV (reference sequence).

This clone appeared a few times. The genes are TRBV6-5 and TRBJ2-2, with a weak D call TRBD2 (6 bases). The ends were cut back, 5 bases at V and 7 bases at J, with 11 bases in the middle. Germline V gene lookup returns CDR1 MNHEY and CDR2 SVGAGI. CDR3 length equals 13 residues. The CDR3: CASSGGWGGELFF. CDR3 in DNA: TGTGCCAGCAGTGGAGGGTGGGGCGGGGAGCTGTTTTTT.

This chain connects TRBV2 to TRBJ2-2, with no clear D. The V gene lost 7 bases and the J gene lost 7 bases, with 10 bases spanning the gap. From germline, CDR1 is SNHLY and CDR2 FYNNEI. CDR3 length equals 12 residues. The CDR3 DNA reads TGTGCCAGCACCCCCGTTAGCGGGGAGCTGTTTTTT. It codes for CASTPVSGELFF. The full variable domain, rest sourced from reference TRBV2 and TRBJ2-2, is EPEVTQTPSHQVTQMGQEVILRCVPISNHLYFYWYRQILGQKVEFLVSFYNNEISEKSEIFDDQFSVERPDGSNFTLKIRSTKLEDSAMYFCASTPVSGELFFGEGSRLTVL.

This chain connects TRBV6-5 to TRBJ1-3, with 9 nucleotides matching TRBD1. The CDR3 covers 15 residues. With V trimmed by 5 bases and J by 4 bases, 6 bases remained unmatched. Germline assignment: CDR1 MNHEY and CDR2 SVGAGI. Here the CDR3 DNA reads TGTGCCAGCAGTACCTGGACAGGGGACGGAAACACCATATATTTT. Protein sequence: CASSTWTGDGNTIYF.

The chain carries TRBV14 and TRBJ2-6; tentatively, D is TRBD1 (6 bases). The CDR3 covers 19 residues. Germline CDR1 reads SGHDN; CDR2 reads FVKESK. Deletions cut 2 bases from V and 0 bases from J, with 17 bases between. This CDR3 is CASSQLIGRGSSGANVLTF. The CDR3 DNA reads TGTGCCAGCAGCCAACTCATCGGCAGGGGAAGCTCTGGGGCCAACGTCCTGACTTTC.

The chain combines TRBV5-1 with TRBJ2-1; no reliable D call. The germline gives CDR1 SGHRS, CDR2 YFSETQ. Deletions cut 4 bases from V and 0 bases from J, with 11 bases between. The CDR3 runs 15 residues. CDR3 bases: TGCGCCAGCAGCCTAGACGCGAGCTCCTACAATGAGCAGTTCTTC. It translates to CASSLDASSYNEQFF.

The chain employs TRBV9 and TRBJ2-1; TRBD2 matches 9 bases. CDR3 length equals 17 residues. From germline, CDR1 is SGDLS and CDR2 YYNGEE. V shed 3 bases and J 4 bases; nucleotides not matched to a gene: 11. The CDR3 DNA is TGTGCCAGCAGCGCCAGGCCCGGGACTAGCACTTACAATGAGCAGTTCTTC. This translates into CASSARPGTSTYNEQFF. Supplemented by reference TRBV9 and TRBJ2-1, the full variable domain reads DSGVTQTPKHLITATGQRVTLRCSPRSGDLSVYWYQQSLDQGLQFLIQYYNGEERAKGNILERFSAQQFPDLHSELNLSSLELGDSALYFCASSARPGTSTYNEQFFGPGTRLTVL.

CDR3 sequence reads: CASRSGTGYAEAFF. The CDR3, as DNA: TGTGCCAGCAGATCCGGGACAGGGTATGCTGAAGCTTTCTTT. The rearrangement uses TRBV2 and TRBJ1-1; 9 positions match TRBD1. V shed 6 bases, J shed 6 bases, and the junction held 8 bases outside the gene matches. This CDR3 spans 14 amino acids. Germline V gene data show CDR1 as SNHLY and CDR2 as FYNNEI.

The chain is built from TRBV2 and TRBJ2-3; no reliable D call. This CDR3 has 12 amino acids. Germline V gives CDR1 SNHLY, CDR2 FYNNEI. The ends were cut back, 2 bases at V and 4 bases at J, with 4 bases in the middle. The CDR3 DNA reads TGTGCCAGCAGTGAACAGGCAGATACGCAGTATTTT. This translates into CASSEQADTQYF.

This clone was recorded a few times. The sample holds other DNA sequences that translate to the same CDR3. The rearrangement links TRBV5-1 to TRBJ2-5, with a tentative D call TRBD2 (6 bases). Germline assignment: CDR1 SGHRS and CDR2 YFSETQ. The CDR3 length is 15 residues. The V end lost 0 bases, the J end lost 0 bases, and 9 bases lay between the germline ends. CDR3 residues: CASSLGRGYQETQYF. Written as DNA, the CDR3 is TGCGCCAGCAGCTTGGGGAGGGGCTACCAAGAGACCCAGTACTTC.

DNA of the CDR3: TGTGCCAGCAGCAAAGGACAGGGGGCTATAGCCAAAAACATTCAGTACTTC. The encoded protein is CASSKGQGAIAKNIQYF. The chain carries TRBV21-1 and TRBJ2-4; the table's D gene call, TRBD1, was not cross checked with the DNA. TRBV21-1 counts as a pseudogene. This CDR3 spans 17 amino acids.

The chain couples TRBV29-1 to TRBJ1-2; weak D call: TRBD1 (5 bases). V shed 6 bases and J shed 0 bases, with 11 bases lying between them. CDR3 size: 13 residues. Germline loops: CDR1 SQVTM, CDR2 ANQGSEA. In DNA, the CDR3 is TGCAGCGTCGGGGGACGAGCTAACTATGGCTACACCTTC. The encoded protein is CSVGGRANYGYTF.

The chain couples TRBV28 to TRBJ1-4; 7 nucleotides align to TRBD1. Germline assignment: CDR1 MDHEN and CDR2 SYDVKM. J lost 7 bases, V lost 6 bases, and 8 bases had no gene match. The CDR3 length is 14 residues. The CDR3 loop is CASRSRQGVEKLFF. CDR3 DNA: TGTGCCAGCAGGTCAAGACAGGGAGTTGAAAAACTGTTTTTT.

To note about this clone: Mismatch with germline at one junction end may stem from a read error. The V gene is TRBV6-1, the J gene TRBJ2-3, with 9 bases lining up with TRBD1. This CDR3 comprises 15 residues. The germline CDR1 and CDR2 sequences are MNHNS and SASEGT. The DNA for the CDR3 is TGTGTCAGCAGGGTACAGGGGGCGAGCACAGATACGCAGTATTTT. Its translation is CVSRVQGASTDTQYF.